These 5 T cell receptor beta chains came from one sample sequenced in a study of T cell responses to AZD1222 COVID-19 vaccine. Libraries were prepared by immunoSEQ multiplex PCR; TCRdb keeps only in-frame clonotypes and omits some of them. The data hold under 200,000 clones, with around 89% observed a single time. The sequencing used peripheral blood, collected 28 days after the second AZD1222 dose. The receptors originated from an adult who received the AZD1222 COVID-19 vaccine.

The genes are TRBV7-9 and TRBJ2-3; D call uncertain. Looked up from germline, CDR1 is SEHNR and CDR2 is FQNEAQ (reference sequence). The CDR3 consists of 14 residues. Trimming cost V 3 bases and J 2 bases, with 9 bases left between them. The CDR3 sequence: CASSFGQFTDTQYF. The CDR3 DNA reads TGTGCCAGCAGCTTTGGCCAGTTCACAGATACGCAGTATTTT.

The rearrangement joins TRBV11-3 to TRBJ2-3; D is unresolved. The CDR3 sequence is 15 residues long. V lost 1 base and J lost 0, with 8 bases in between. Germline V lookup: CDR1 SGHNT, CDR2 YENEEA. CDR3 in amino acids: CASSLGTSSTDTQYF. CDR3 in DNA: TGTGCCAGCAGCTTAGGCACATCTAGCACAGATACGCAGTATTTT.

This chain links TRBV7-6 with TRBJ1-2; TRBD1 agrees at 8 bases. V lost 0 bases to trimming and J lost 8 bases; unmatched junction nucleotides: 2. The CDR3 is 13 amino acids. CDR1 and CDR2 (germline): SGHVS, FNYEAQ. DNA of the CDR3: TGTGCCAGCAGCTTAGCGACAGGGGAAGGCTACACCTTC. Encoded protein: CASSLATGEGYTF.

The chain carries TRBV28 and TRBJ1-2; D unresolved. V lost 6 bases to trimming and J lost 2 bases, with 13 bases between them. This CDR3 contains 14 residues. Germline values: CDR1 MDHEN, CDR2 SYDVKM. The CDR3 DNA reads TGTGCCAGCAGGCCCCCAGGCCAAAACTATGGCTACACCTTC. Protein: CASRPPGQNYGYTF.

This chain joins TRBV6-5 and TRBJ1-1; D not certain. Trimming pared 7 bases from V and 1 base from J, leaving 10 bases between. Germline V gene lookup returns CDR1 MNHEY and CDR2 SVGAGI. This CDR3 contains 13 residues. CDR3 protein: CASKDWGNTEAFF. CDR3 sequence (DNA): TGTGCCAGCAAGGACTGGGGGAACACTGAAGCTTTCTTT.